Presented here are 28 T cell receptor beta chains from one specimen sequenced in a study of blood T cell repertoires in COVID-19. Repertoires were generated with immunoSEQ multiplex PCR, while TCRdb's copy carries only in-frame clones and drops some. The table includes approximately 170,000 clones, around nine tenths detected once. Input material: peripheral blood. These receptors all stem from a man in his sixties with active or convalescent COVID-19.

This chain uses TRBV6-1 with TRBJ2-1; 13 nucleotides line up with TRBD2. The CDR3 loop spans 17 amino acids. Germline CDR1 MNHNS, CDR2 SASEGT. V lost 4 bases, J lost 9 bases, and 12 bases stayed unmatched. CDR3 amino acids: CASSAQTGLAGEVEQFF. In nucleotides, the CDR3 is TGTGCCAGCAGTGCTCAAACCGGACTAGCGGGAGAGGTTGAGCAGTTCTTC.

The rearrangement links TRBV5-1 to TRBJ1-6, with TRBD1 matching over 7 bases. The J segment lost 6 bases and the V segment lost 4 bases, leaving 4 bases of the junction unmatched. CDR1 and CDR2 (germline): SGHRS, YFSETQ. The CDR3 is 14 amino acids. In DNA, the CDR3 is TGCGCCAGCAGCCCGGGACAGCCTAATTCACCCCTCCACTTT. Its translation is CASSPGQPNSPLHF.

This chain connects TRBV6-5 to TRBJ1-4; 8 nucleotides align to TRBD1. The CDR3 contains 14 residues. After removal of 6 bases from V and 4 bases from J, the junction contained 4 bases not matched to a gene. Germline V gene sequence: CDR1 MNHEY, CDR2 SVGAGI. The CDR3 spells CASRTGQDNEKLFF. Here the CDR3 DNA reads TGTGCCAGCAGAACGGGACAGGATAATGAAAAACTGTTTTTT.

The chain recombines TRBV5-5 with TRBJ2-5, with D possibly TRBD1 on 5 matching bases. Trimming shortened V by 3 bases and J by 2 bases, and 11 bases separated the two germline ends. Looked up from germline, CDR1 is SGHKS and CDR2 is YYEKEE (reference sequence). The CDR3 contains 14 residues. CDR3 loop: CASSWVGRQETQYF. The CDR3 bases are TGTGCCAGCAGCTGGGTGGGGCGTCAAGAGACCCAGTACTTC.

This chain connects TRBV6-4 to TRBJ1-2; D is uncertain. V was trimmed by 4 bases and J by 7 bases, leaving 16 bases between them. The germline V gene encodes CDR1 MRHNA and CDR2 SNTAGT. This CDR3 is 14 amino acids long. The CDR3 bases are TGTGCCAGCAGTGCGGTGCCAGGTATTTCTGGCTACACCTTC. Translating gives CASSAVPGISGYTF.

This chain joins TRBV6-5 and TRBJ2-2, with D perhaps TRBD1 (6 bases). This CDR3 contains 15 residues. The germline CDR1 and CDR2 sequences are MNHEY and SVGAGI. With 6 bases removed from V and 5 bases from J, the gap between germline ends came to 16 bases. This CDR3 is CASSKGELGTGELFF. The CDR3 DNA sequence: TGTGCCAGCAGCAAGGGGGAGCTTGGGACCGGGGAGCTGTTTTTT.

CDR3: CASSTRQINYGYTF. The CDR3 DNA follows: TGTGCCAGCAGCACCAGACAAATAAACTATGGCTACACCTTC. The V call is TRBV11-2, the J call TRBJ1-2; no clear D. V shed 5 bases and J shed 2 bases, with 12 bases lying between them. Germline CDR1 and CDR2: SGHAT and FQNNGV. The CDR3 is 14 amino acids.

CDR3 amino acids: CASSEAPVATNEKLFF. Here the CDR3 DNA reads TGTGCCAGCAGTGAAGCCCCAGTTGCAACTAATGAAAAACTGTTTTTT. The V and J genes are TRBV2 and TRBJ1-4; D is unresolved. The germline CDR1 and CDR2 sequences are SNHLY and FYNNEI. The CDR3 loop spans 16 amino acids. Between the trimmed V and J ends, which lost 0 bases and 0 bases, there was a span of 8 bases.

The table lists this clone with a count of one. The chain combines TRBV5-6 with TRBJ2-2; 8 nucleotides align to TRBD1. The V gene's germline CDR1 is SGHDT and CDR2 YYEEEE. This CDR3 contains 16 residues. Unmatched junction bases numbered 7, after V lost 3 bases and J lost 3 bases. The CDR3 protein is CASSSTGGWDTGELFF. The CDR3 DNA sequence: TGTGCCAGCAGCTCTACAGGGGGTTGGGACACCGGGGAGCTGTTTTTT.

The chain couples TRBV4-2 to TRBJ2-3, with TRBD2 as a possible D gene (6 bases). The CDR3 spans 16 residues. Germline loops: CDR1 LGHNA, CDR2 YNFKEQ. V lost 0 bases to trimming and J lost 2 bases, with 12 bases between them. Here the CDR3 reads CASSQEVGLFTDTQYF. CDR3 DNA: TGTGCCAGCAGCCAAGAAGTGGGACTCTTCACAGATACGCAGTATTTT.

This chain's CDR3 is CASSRWTGRDISPGGYTF. The CDR3 coding sequence is TGTGCCAGCAGCCGTTGGACAGGGCGGGATATTAGTCCTGGGGGCTACACCTTC. This chain uses TRBV7-9 with TRBJ1-2; 8 positions match TRBD1. V dropped 5 bases and J dropped 8; count of bases not matched to a gene: 22. This CDR3 is built from 18 residues. Germline-derived CDR1 and CDR2 are SEHNR and FQNEAQ (reference sequence).

This clone was seen only once. CDR3 protein: CASSLRLAGWETQYF. The CDR3 DNA reads as TGTGCCAGCAGCTTAAGACTAGCGGGGTGGGAGACCCAGTACTTC. The gene calls are TRBV7-2 and TRBJ2-5, with 11 bases identical to TRBD2. The CDR3 has 15 amino acids. V dropped 2 bases and J dropped 5; count of bases not matched to a gene: 4. Per the germline V gene, CDR1 is SGHTA and CDR2 is FQGNSA. The entire variable domain, with the rest obtained from reference TRBV7-2 and TRBJ2-5, is as follows: GAGVSQSPSNKVTEKGKDVELRCDPISGHTALYWYRQSLGQGLEFLIYFQGNSAPDKSGLPSDRFSAERTGGSVSTLTIQRTQQEDSAVYLCASSLRLAGWETQYFGPGTRLLVL.

This sequence joins TRBV6-5 and TRBJ1-2; 10 bases are shared with TRBD1. The ends lost 8 bases at V and 0 bases at J; junction bases unmatched: 3. The length of the CDR3 is 14 residues. Germline CDR1 is MNHEY and CDR2 is SVGAGI. DNA of the CDR3: TGTGCCAGCTCGACAGGGGGCTCTAACTATGGCTACACCTTC. Protein product: CASSTGGSNYGYTF.

CDR3 region: CASSLDWDSEAFF. The CDR3, as DNA: TGTGCCAGCAGCTTAGATTGGGACAGTGAAGCTTTCTTT. The rearrangement links TRBV7-2 to TRBJ1-1, with 7 positions matching TRBD1. The V gene's germline CDR1 is SGHTA and CDR2 FQGNSA. This CDR3 has 13 residues. The V and J ends lost 1 base and 7 bases, in that order; junction bases with no gene match: 3.

In DNA, the CDR3 is TGTGCCAGCAGAGCTAGCGGGAGCACAGATACGCAGTATTTT. Translation: CASRASGSTDTQYF. This chain uses TRBV11-3 with TRBJ2-3; the match to TRBD2 covers 8 bases. The V gene end was trimmed by 6 bases and the J gene end by 0 bases; junction bases not matched to a gene: 2. The germline V gene encodes CDR1 SGHNT and CDR2 YENEEA. The CDR3 has 14 residues.

The chain combines TRBV6-5 with TRBJ1-2; 9 bases match TRBD1. The V and J ends lost 0 bases and 1 base, in that order; junction bases with no gene match: 0. The CDR3 is 15 residues long. Germline V lookup: CDR1 MNHEY, CDR2 SVGAGI. CDR3 residues: CASSYSGQGNYGYTF. CDR3 DNA: TGTGCCAGCAGTTACTCGGGACAGGGTAACTATGGCTACACCTTC.

This clone showed up just once. The rearrangement joins TRBV9 to TRBJ2-7; 13 bases match TRBD2. Germline V gives CDR1 SGDLS, CDR2 YYNGEE. V shed 4 bases, J shed 6 bases, and the junction held 4 bases outside the gene matches. CDR3 length equals 14 residues. The CDR3 reads CASSSRLAGGEQYF. The CDR3 DNA is TGTGCCAGCAGCTCCAGACTAGCGGGAGGCGAGCAGTACTTC.

Only one count was recorded for this clone. The genes are TRBV18 and TRBJ1-1; TRBD1 matches 12 bases. V lost 1 base and J lost 7; bases outside the gene matches: 4. Germline CDR1 and CDR2: KGHSH and LQKENI. CDR3 length: 15 residues. CDR3 sequence: CASSPLGTGGGEAFF. CDR3 nucleotides: TGTGCCAGCTCACCACTTGGGACAGGGGGCGGTGAAGCTTTCTTT.

The chain uses TRBV4-1 and TRBJ1-2; tentatively, D is TRBD1 (6 bases). This CDR3 spans 15 amino acids. Germline V gene sequence: CDR1 MGHRA, CDR2 YSYEKL. The V end lost 5 bases, the J end lost 8 bases, and 21 bases lay between the germline ends. CDR3 bases: TGCGCCAGCAGCACCCGTCAAGGGACAACATGGGGCTACACCTTC. Translated: CASSTRQGTTWGYTF.

Concerning this clone itself: This CDR3 is also generated by other DNA sequences in the sample. This chain uses TRBV11-3 with TRBJ1-1; D is undetermined. CDR1 and CDR2 (germline): SGHNT, YENEEA. V lost 3 bases to trimming and J lost 1 base, with 3 bases between them. The CDR3 totals 12 residues. The CDR3: CASSFRNTEAFF. The CDR3 region has the DNA TGTGCCAGCAGCTTCCGGAACACTGAAGCTTTCTTT. Drawing the rest from reference TRBV11-3 and TRBJ1-1, the complete variable domain is EAGVVQSPRYKIIEKKQPVAFWCNPISGHNTLYWYLQNLGQGPELLIRYENEEAVDDSQLPKDRFSAERLKGVDSTLKIQPAELGDSAVYLCASSFRNTEAFFGQGTRLTVV.

This clone was picked up one time. The rearrangement links TRBV3-1 (or the pseudogene TRBV3-2) to TRBJ2-3; D may be TRBD2 (6 bases). CDR3 length: 14 residues. Germline CDR1 and CDR2: LGHDT and YNNKEL (reference sequence). V was cut by 4 bases and J by 0 bases, with 8 bases left in between. CDR3 protein: CASSPRDSTDTQYF. In DNA, the CDR3 is TGTGCCAGCAGCCCGCGGGACAGCACAGATACGCAGTATTTT.

V gene TRBV7-2 combines with J gene TRBJ1-2; D gene uncertain. Germline-derived CDR1 and CDR2 are SGHTA and FQGNSA. The CDR3 length is 16 residues. The V gene lost 3 bases and the J gene lost 0 bases, with 14 bases spanning the gap. CDR3 bases: TGTGCCAGCAGCTTTTTCAGGTCCCCAGCTAACTATGGCTACACCTTC. The encoded protein is CASSFFRSPANYGYTF.

This clone was found a few times. CDR3 amino acids: CASSLGSLSNQPQHF. The CDR3 nucleotides are TGTGCCAGCAGCTTGGGGAGCCTTAGCAATCAGCCCCAGCATTTT. The chain couples TRBV5-6 to TRBJ1-5; D is undetermined. The length of the CDR3 is 15 residues. V gave up 0 bases and J gave up 0 bases, with 7 bases separating them. Germline V gene lookup returns CDR1 SGHDT and CDR2 YYEEEE.

The J gene is TRBJ1-3, the V gene TRBV12-2. TRBV12-2 is labeled a pseudogene. The length of the CDR3 is 15 residues. In nucleotides, the CDR3 is TGTGCAAGTCGCTGTCGGACTTTTTCTGGAAACACCATATATTTT. Protein product: CASRCRTFSGNTIYF.

The chain joins TRBV27 to TRBJ2-2, with D possibly TRBD1 on 6 matching bases. The germline V gene has CDR1 MNHEY and CDR2 SMNVEV (reference sequence). The CDR3 totals 15 residues. Trimming took 7 bases from V and 6 from J, leaving 18 bases between them. CDR3 loop: CASTSAGVDPGELFF. CDR3 nucleotide sequence: TGTGCCAGCACGAGCGCAGGGGTGGACCCCGGGGAGCTGTTTTTT.

V usage is TRBV10-1 and J usage is TRBJ2-4; tentatively, D is TRBD1 (6 bases). Trimming removed 0 bases at V and 13 bases at J, with 13 bases between. The CDR3 has 13 amino acids. The germline gives CDR1 WNHNN, CDR2 SYGVQD (reference sequence). The DNA of the CDR3 is TGCGCCAGCAGTGAGTCTCGACGGACAGCCCAGTACTTC. Translating gives CASSESRRTAQYF.

The chain has TRBV5-4 and TRBJ2-1, with a tentative D call TRBD1 (5 bases). Trimming removed 2 bases at V and 4 bases at J, with 7 bases between. Germline-derived CDR1 and CDR2 are SGHNT and YYREEE (reference sequence). The CDR3 spans 13 residues. In DNA form, the CDR3 reads TGTGCCAGCAGCTTCCAGGGTTACAATGAGCAGTTCTTC. This gives the protein CASSFQGYNEQFF.

This sequence joins TRBV18 and TRBJ2-5; no firm D call. Trimming shortened V by 1 base and J by 5 bases, and 5 bases separated the two germline ends. Germline V gene data show CDR1 as KGHSH and CDR2 as LQKENI. The CDR3 extends over 12 amino acids. The CDR3: CASSPLSETQYF. CDR3 nucleotides: TGTGCCAGCTCACCACTATCGGAGACCCAGTACTTC. The full variable domain, its missing parts supplied by reference TRBV18 and TRBJ2-5, is NAGVMQNPRHLVRRRGQEARLRCSPMKGHSHVYWYRQLPEEGLKFMVYLQKENIIDESGMPKERFSAEFPKEGPSILRIQQVVRGDSAAYFCASSPLSETQYFGPGTRLLVL.